This T cell receptor (beta chain) was found in a study of cytomegalovirus exposure and HLA in healthy donors. The CDR3 has 18 residues. With V trimmed by 4 bases and J by 1 base, 7 bases remained unmatched. Germline lookup yields CDR1 SGDLS and CDR2 YYNGEE. The sample holds a few counts of this clone. Its antigen remains unknown. Overall study results and limits: Sequencing depth roughly uniform across donors was assumed in presence/absence analyses.

In the PCR, 60 Vbeta and 13 Jbeta primers were used. Produced via immunoSEQ multiplex PCR; TCRdb's table is partial and in-frame only. The data hold some 170,000 clones, with approximately 80% observed a single time. The sequenced material came from PBMCs. V usage is TRBV9 and J usage is TRBJ2-3; 15 bases match TRBD2. The TCR originated in a man in his forties in good health and CMV-seronegative. In DNA form, the CDR3 reads TGTGCCAGCAGCTACGGGACTAGCGGGGGGTATCGCACAGATACGCAGTATTTT. This encodes CASSYGTSGGYRTDTQYF. The complete variable domain, with remaining parts taken from reference TRBV9 and TRBJ2-3, reads DSGVTQTPKHLITATGQRVTLRCSPRSGDLSVYWYQQSLDQGLQFLIQYYNGEERAKGNILERFSAQQFPDLHSELNLSSLELGDSALYFCASSYGTSGGYRTDTQYFGPGTRLTVL.